This T cell receptor (beta chain) was sequenced during a study of cytomegalovirus exposure and HLA in healthy donors. Study background: Unique TCR beta sequences numbering approximately 100 million came from 150 million to 200 million T cells in an earlier analysis.

About this clone itself: Its specificity is unknown.

Primers for the PCR totalled 60 Vbeta and 13 Jbeta. Sequenced by immunoSEQ multiplex PCR; TCRdb stores in-frame clones only, minus some. Here the sample spans around 170,000 clones, over 60% being singletons. Whole-study results and caveats: Earlier analysis yielded a pattern in which most TCR beta V segments were productive about 90% or about 30% of the time.

Sequenced input: PBMCs. This clonotype originated in a girl aged 5 to 17 in good health and CMV-seronegative.

This chain's CDR3 is CASSSLDRVADEQYF. The CDR3 bases are TGTGCCAGTAGTAGCCTGGACAGGGTGGCTGACGAGCAGTACTTC. The chain is built from TRBV19 and TRBJ2-7; 8 nucleotides align to TRBD1. Germline V gene lookup returns CDR1 LNHDA and CDR2 SQIVND (reference sequence). The CDR3 totals 15 residues. Unmatched junction bases numbered 10, after V lost 4 bases and J lost 5 bases. The variable domain in full, with the rest retrieved from reference TRBV19 and TRBJ2-7, is DGGITQSPKYLFRKEGQNVTLSCEQNLNHDAMYWYRQDPGQGLRLIYYSQIVNDFQKGDIAEGYSVSREKKESFPLTVTSAQKNPTAFYLCASSSLDRVADEQYFGPGTRLTVT.